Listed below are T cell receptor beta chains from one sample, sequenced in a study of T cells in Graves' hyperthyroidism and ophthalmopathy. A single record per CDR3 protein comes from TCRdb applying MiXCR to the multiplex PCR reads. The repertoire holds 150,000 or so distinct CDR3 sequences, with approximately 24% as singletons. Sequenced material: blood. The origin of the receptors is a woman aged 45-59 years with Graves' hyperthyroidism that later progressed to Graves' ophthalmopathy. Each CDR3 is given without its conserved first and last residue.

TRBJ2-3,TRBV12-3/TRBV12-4,ASSPLDAFTDTQY
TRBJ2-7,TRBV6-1,ASSPSIDKAYEQY
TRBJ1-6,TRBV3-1,ASSPGRDSPLH
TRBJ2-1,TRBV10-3,AISESPRSVVYEQF
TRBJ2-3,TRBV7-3,ASSDGQVGTDTQY
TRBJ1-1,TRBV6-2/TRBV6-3,ASISGQGGNTEAF
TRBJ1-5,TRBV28,ASRGTGLNQPQH
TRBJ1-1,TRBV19,ASRRAPGSEAF
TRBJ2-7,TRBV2,ASRRSSGRFDEQY
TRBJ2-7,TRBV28,ASSLLVGQGMFGQY
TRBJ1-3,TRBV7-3,ASSLTLTGNTIY
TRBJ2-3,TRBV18,ASFPTGSTDTQY
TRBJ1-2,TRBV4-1,ASSHTGTLFGGYT
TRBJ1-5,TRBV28,ASSGKAYSNQPQH
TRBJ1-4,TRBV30,AWTQGTPKGEKLF
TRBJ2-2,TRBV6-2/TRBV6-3,ASKREGGGGELF
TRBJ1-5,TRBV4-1,ASSQSWGAVQPQH
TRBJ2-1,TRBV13,ASSLSAGSGSEQF
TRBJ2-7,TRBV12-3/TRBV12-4,ASSLDTGRNYEQY
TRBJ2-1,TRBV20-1,SASNLASSSYNEQF
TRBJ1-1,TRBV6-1,ASSLTPSGYTEAF
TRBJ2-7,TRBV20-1,SARDQLGPYEQY
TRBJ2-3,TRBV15,ATSRRGQEADTQY
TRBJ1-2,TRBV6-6,ASSYARGNGYT
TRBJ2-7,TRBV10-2,ASSGTGGQNVRYEQY
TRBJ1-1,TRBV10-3,AISEEPINTEAF
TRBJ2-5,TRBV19,ASSIPKNLLGTSEIPQETQY
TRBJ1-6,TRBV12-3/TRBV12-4,ASSPEDRVHSPLH
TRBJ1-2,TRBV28,ASSHLGQGNPLNYGYT
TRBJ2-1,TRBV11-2,ASSSWGSGENSYNEQF
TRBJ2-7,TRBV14,ASSQGLSTEQY
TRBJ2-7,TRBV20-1,SARVPGGNEQY
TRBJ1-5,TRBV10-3,AISGRRGQPQH
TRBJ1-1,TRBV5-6,ASSLRGSWGTEAF
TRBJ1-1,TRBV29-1,SASYGQGRDAF
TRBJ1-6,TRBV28,ASSWTRPPFGAYNSPLH
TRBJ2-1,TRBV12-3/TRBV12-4,ASSFPSNGYNEQF
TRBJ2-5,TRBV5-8,ASSLSGQLETQY
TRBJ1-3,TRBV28,ASSHLGQGLGNTIY
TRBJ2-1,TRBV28,ASSLGGQGANEQF
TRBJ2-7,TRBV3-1,ASSQDWGSSYEQY
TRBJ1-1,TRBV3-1,ASSLQTGRGTEAF
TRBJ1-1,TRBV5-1,ASSRSGADTEAF